A single sample is the source of the 21 T cell receptor beta chains below, sequenced in a study of T-cell memory formation after mild COVID-19. Via MiXCR, TCRdb re-called the 5' RACE reads, giving one row per CDR3 protein. Of about 100,000 distinct CDR3 sequences listed, roughly 10% are singletons. The sample taken for sequencing was PBMCs or a T cell subset sorted from them (not recorded which). The source of these receptors is a man between 18 and 29 years old who had mild COVID-19 (a few samples of this study predate the infection). Cell type and time point are not known.

This clonotype was seen more than once but under ten times. This chain joins TRBV4-1 and TRBJ1-2; D ambiguous. From germline, CDR1 is MGHRA and CDR2 YSYEKL. V lost 4 bases and J 4 bases, leaving 16 bases between the germline ends. CDR3 length: 15 residues. The CDR3 coding sequence is TGCGCCAGCAGCCTCTATCTCGGGGTGGGCTATGGCTACACCTTC. Translation: CASSLYLGVGYGYTF.

This clonotype was counted between two and nine times. The rearrangement joins TRBV7-9 to TRBJ1-3; weak D call: TRBD1 (6 bases). The CDR3 totals 16 residues. The germline V gene encodes CDR1 SEHNR and CDR2 FQNEAQ (reference sequence). Trimming pared 5 bases from V and 4 bases from J, leaving 18 bases between. This chain's CDR3 is CASSPRPGAPGNTIYF. The CDR3 nucleotides are TGTGCCAGCAGCCCCCGGCCAGGGGCTCCCGGAAACACCATATATTTT.

This sequence joins TRBV5-1 and TRBJ2-5, with a possible D match to TRBD1 (7 bases). Per the germline V gene, CDR1 is SGHRS and CDR2 is YFSETQ. The germline V and J ends were trimmed by 3 bases and 5 bases, with 14 bases remaining between them. This CDR3 has 14 residues. The CDR3 DNA reads TGCGCCAGCAGCTCAGGGGGACTGTGGGAGACCCAGTACTTC. It codes for CASSSGGLWETQYF.

This clonotype was observed a handful of times. The chain employs TRBV7-8 and TRBJ2-7; perhaps TRBD1 as D (6 bases). This CDR3 spans 15 amino acids. Germline CDR1 reads SGHVS; CDR2 reads FQNEAQ. V shed 5 bases and J shed 0 bases, with 14 bases lying between them. Here the CDR3 reads CASSQHQGPSYEQYF. In DNA form, the CDR3 reads TGTGCCAGCAGCCAGCACCAGGGGCCCTCCTACGAGCAGTACTTC. Variable domain in full (rest from reference TRBV7-8 and TRBJ2-7): GAGVSQSPRYKVAKRGQDVALRCDPISGHVSLFWYQQALGQGPEFLTYFQNEAQLDKSGLPSDRFFAERPEGSVSTLKIQRTQQEDSAVYLCASSQHQGPSYEQYFGPGTRLTVT.

In this sample, this clonotype turned up a few times. The genes are TRBV7-7 and TRBJ2-5, with 7 bases aligning to TRBD1. The CDR3 totals 16 residues. Germline V CDR1 and CDR2: SSHAT, FNYEAQ (reference sequence). J gave up 1 base and V 5 bases, and 10 bases lay outside the gene matches. CDR3 residues: CASSPRDRNFQETQYF. The CDR3, as DNA: TGTGCCAGCAGCCCCCGGGACAGAAATTTCCAAGAGACCCAGTACTTC.

This clonotype was counted only a few times. The CDR3 DNA sequence: TGTGCCAGCAGCTTCGGTAATGGTGAGCAGTACGTC. Amino acid sequence: CASSFGNGEQYV. The chain combines TRBV5-4 with TRBJ2-7; unclear D gene. Trimming removed 2 bases from V and 7 bases from J, with 10 bases in between. CDR1 SGHNT and CDR2 YYREEE come from the germline V gene (reference sequence). The CDR3 runs 12 residues.

In its sample, this clonotype was seen many times. V gene TRBV7-3 combines with J gene TRBJ2-7; a possible D gene is TRBD1 (6 bases). CDR1 and CDR2 from the germline V gene are SGHTA and FQGTGA. This CDR3 contains 16 residues. The germline V and J ends were trimmed by 5 bases and 3 bases, with 20 bases remaining between them. The CDR3 spells CASSPSGRGRGYEQYF. The CDR3 DNA reads TGTGCCAGCAGCCCCTCCGGCAGGGGAAGGGGCTACGAGCAGTACTTC.

The rearrangement joins TRBV5-5 to TRBJ1-4; D unresolved. Deletions cut 4 bases from V and 3 bases from J, with 4 bases between. The CDR3 length is 12 residues. Germline lookup yields CDR1 SGHKS and CDR2 YYEKEE (reference sequence). The CDR3 DNA reads as TGTGCCAGCAGCACCCCTAATGAAAAACTGTTTTTT. Encoded protein: CASSTPNEKLFF.

This clonotype appeared a few times. This rearrangement joins TRBV6-2 or TRBV6-3 to TRBJ1-4; D call uncertain. Germline CDR1 MNHEY, CDR2 SVGEGT. Trimming left V 7 bases short and J 0 bases short, with 12 bases between. The CDR3 loop spans 15 amino acids. CDR3 amino acids: CASNWATATNEKLFF. CDR3 DNA sequence: TGTGCCAGCAATTGGGCGACTGCAACTAATGAAAAACTGTTTTTT.

This clonotype was seen a few times. This chain joins TRBV20-1 and TRBJ1-1, with no clear D. V gave up 6 bases and J gave up 1 base, with 6 bases separating them. Germline V gives CDR1 DFQATT, CDR2 SNEGSKA (reference sequence). CDR3 length equals 11 residues. The CDR3 here is CSAGSNTEAFF. In DNA form, the CDR3 reads TGCAGTGCAGGGTCGAACACTGAAGCTTTCTTT.

This clonotype was recorded at least ten times. The chain couples TRBV7-6 to TRBJ2-7; the D gene is possibly TRBD2 (5 bases). Trimming removed 1 base at V and 3 bases at J, with 13 bases between. Germline CDR1 and CDR2: SGHVS and FNYEAQ. This CDR3 has 15 amino acids. This CDR3 reads CASSLESRGGYEQYV. The CDR3 DNA reads TGTGCCAGCAGCTTAGAGTCGAGAGGAGGCTACGAGCAGTACGTC.

This clonotype was picked up a small number of times. The rearrangement links TRBV7-9 to TRBJ1-4; 9 nucleotides line up with TRBD1. Per the germline V gene, CDR1 is SEHNR and CDR2 is FQNEAQ (reference sequence). J was trimmed by 6 bases and V by 4 bases; bases with no gene match: 3. This CDR3 comprises 14 residues. Here the CDR3 reads CASSSRQGDEKLFF. The CDR3 DNA follows: TGTGCCAGCAGCTCCCGACAGGGGGATGAAAAACTGTTTTTT. Supplemented by reference TRBV7-9 and TRBJ1-4, the full variable domain reads DTGVSQNPRHKITKRGQNVTFRCDPISEHNRLYWYRQTLGQGPEFLTYFQNEAQLEKSRLLSDRFSAERPKGSFSTLEIQRTEQGDSAMYLCASSSRQGDEKLFFGSGTQLSVL.

The count of this clonotype is one. The CDR3 sequence: CASSAQGPTGELFF. The CDR3 DNA is TGTGCCAGCAGCGCACAGGGGCCAACCGGGGAGCTGTTTTTT. The chain is built from TRBV7-9 and TRBJ2-2, with 7 bases that match TRBD1. The CDR3 loop spans 14 amino acids. Germline V gene data show CDR1 as SEHNR and CDR2 as FQNEAQ (reference sequence). Trimming cost V 5 bases and J 5 bases; bases outside gene matches: 5.

J is TRBJ2-1 and V is TRBV20-1; D might be TRBD2 (6 bases). Germline CDR1 and CDR2: DFQATT and SNEGSKA (reference sequence). Trimming stripped 3 bases from V and 7 bases from J, with 22 bases between. CDR3 length equals 16 residues. The CDR3 DNA reads as TGCAGTGCTAGCCCTAATAAGCGGGTGGGATCGAATGAGCAGTTCTTC. Translating it yields CSASPNKRVGSNEQFF.

V usage is TRBV27 and J usage is TRBJ1-6; TRBD1 is a possible D gene (6 bases). Germline V gene sequence: CDR1 MNHEY, CDR2 SMNVEV (reference sequence). With 5 bases removed from V and 9 bases from J, the gap between germline ends came to 14 bases. CDR3 length equals 14 residues. CDR3 in DNA: TGTGCCAGCAGTGTGGGGGGCTTGCTTTCACCCCTCCACTTT. It yields the protein CASSVGGLLSPLHF.

This clonotype has just a few counts. CDR3 sequence: CASSSGYYNSPLHF. As DNA, the CDR3 is TGTGCCAGCAGCTCCGGGTACTATAATTCACCCCTCCACTTT. This chain links TRBV7-3 with TRBJ1-6; D unclear. Germline V gives CDR1 SGHTA, CDR2 FQGTGA. V gave up 4 bases and J gave up 3 bases, with 7 bases separating them. This CDR3 is built from 14 residues. Full variable domain (missing parts from reference TRBV7-3 and TRBJ1-6): GAGVSQTPSNKVTEKGKYVELRCDPISGHTALYWYRQSLGQGPEFLIYFQGTGAADDSGLPNDRFFAVRPEGSVSTLKIQRTERGDSAVYLCASSSGYYNSPLHFGNGTRLTVT.

The rearrangement links TRBV5-6 to TRBJ2-3; the D is unclear. This CDR3 region has 12 residues. V shed 7 bases and J shed 0 bases, with 6 bases lying between them. CDR1 is SGHDT, CDR2 YYEEEE, per germline. The CDR3 spells CASAASTDTQYF. The CDR3 DNA reads TGTGCCAGCGCAGCTAGCACAGATACGCAGTATTTT.

This clonotype was seen repeatedly, ten times or more. The chain links TRBV7-9 to TRBJ2-4, with 8 bases that match TRBD2. The germline V gene encodes CDR1 SEHNR and CDR2 FQNEAQ (reference sequence). V was pared by 5 bases and J by 13 bases, with 16 bases of the junction left unmatched. The length of the CDR3 is 15 residues. DNA for the CDR3: TGTGCCAGCAGCGCTCCGCGGGGGGCGGGAGTAGGACAGTACTTC. This gives the protein CASSAPRGAGVGQYF.

This clonotype was counted a few times. The rearrangement links TRBV7-9 to TRBJ2-2; 9 positions agree with TRBD1. This CDR3 is 14 amino acids long. From germline, CDR1 is SEHNR and CDR2 FQNEAQ (reference sequence). V trimming: 10 bases; J trimming: 0 bases; junction bases outside the gene matches: 3. This chain's CDR3 is CATRQGANTGELFF. In DNA, the CDR3 is TGTGCCACCCGACAGGGGGCGAACACCGGGGAGCTGTTTTTT.

This clonotype showed up just a few times. The V gene is TRBV7-9, the J gene TRBJ2-3, with 8 positions matching TRBD1. CDR1 is SEHNR, CDR2 FQNEAQ, per germline (reference sequence). V gave up 4 bases and J gave up 2 bases; unmatched junction bases: 5. The length of the CDR3 is 15 residues. The CDR3 reads CASSSTGGFTDTQYF. The DNA for the CDR3 is TGTGCCAGCAGCTCTACAGGGGGGTTCACAGATACGCAGTATTTT.

This clonotype has a count of ten or more. V and J are TRBV7-2 and TRBJ2-1, with 8 bases matching TRBD2. CDR3 length equals 13 residues. The germline gives CDR1 SGHTA, CDR2 FQGNSA. With V trimmed by 3 bases and J by 7 bases, 2 bases remained unmatched. CDR3: CASSLAGGNEQFF. In nucleotides, the CDR3 is TGTGCCAGCAGCTTGGCGGGAGGAAATGAGCAGTTCTTC.